Shown below are 8 T cell receptor beta chains from a single sample sequenced in a study of T-cell reconstitution after alpha-beta-depleted transplantation in children. Preparing the TCRbeta library involved the use of unique molecular identifiers. A single record per CDR3 protein comes from TCRdb applying MiXCR to the PCR reads. The sample has hundreds of thousands of distinct CDR3 sequences; about an eighth are singletons. The specimen was PBMCs, collected before TCRalphabeta/CD19-depleted stem cell transplant. Receptors were obtained from a girl aged 2-9 years with congenital amegakaryocytic thrombocytopenia, due to receive a stem cell transplant.

In this sample, this clonotype turned up a few times. The gene calls are TRBV7-9 and TRBJ2-5; TRBD2 is a possible D gene (6 bases). The CDR3 is 15 amino acids. Germline lookup yields CDR1 SEHNR and CDR2 FQNEAQ (reference sequence). Trimming removed 4 bases from V and 2 bases from J, with 14 bases in between. The CDR3 DNA reads TGTGCCAGCAGCTCCCTCGGGGGTATACAAGAGACCCAGTACTTC. Residues: CASSSLGGIQETQYF.

This clonotype appeared many times. J is TRBJ2-3 and V is TRBV7-2; 7 bases match TRBD2. This CDR3 is 16 amino acids long. The germline CDR1 and CDR2 sequences are SGHTA and FQGNSA. The V and J ends lost 4 bases and 6 bases, in that order; junction bases with no gene match: 13. CDR3 amino acids: CASSSILATGVDTQYF. CDR3 sequence (DNA): TGTGCCAGCAGCTCCATACTAGCGACGGGCGTCGATACGCAGTATTTT.

The chain's CDR3 is CSVEAEWETQYF. CDR3 sequence (DNA): TGCAGCGTTGAAGCGGAGTGGGAGACCCAGTACTTC. This chain links TRBV29-1 with TRBJ2-5; D is ambiguous. V was pared by 1 base and J by 5 bases, with 8 bases between. The V gene's germline CDR1 is SQVTM and CDR2 ANQGSEA. The CDR3 consists of 12 residues.

This clonotype was seen repeatedly, ten times or more. The rearrangement joins TRBV5-1 to TRBJ1-2; D not certain. V dropped 5 bases and J dropped 0 bases, with 11 bases sitting between them. Germline V gives CDR1 SGHRS, CDR2 YFSETQ. There are 14 residues in the CDR3. In DNA form, the CDR3 reads TGCGCCAGCAGGGAACGCACAACTAACTATGGCTACACCTTC. It encodes CASRERTTNYGYTF. Using reference TRBV5-1 and TRBJ1-2 for the parts outside the CDR3, the full variable domain is KAGVTQTPRYLIKTRGQQVTLSCSPISGHRSVSWYQQTPGQGLQFLFEYFSETQRNKGNFPGRFSGRQFSNSRSEMNVSTLELGDSALYLCASRERTTNYGYTFGSGTRLTVV.

This clonotype was seen repeatedly, ten times or more. The V and J genes are TRBV5-1 and TRBJ1-3; a possible D gene is TRBD1 (5 bases). V was cut by 4 bases and J by 0 bases, with 17 bases left in between. Germline V gives CDR1 SGHRS, CDR2 YFSETQ. The CDR3 has 17 amino acids. The CDR3 reads CASSLRDPNPSGNTIYF. The CDR3 bases are TGCGCCAGCAGCCTCCGGGACCCCAATCCCTCTGGAAACACCATATATTTT.

There are a few counts of this clonotype. This chain uses TRBV20-1 with TRBJ1-1; no clear D. The CDR3 totals 15 residues. Germline V gene data show CDR1 as DFQATT and CDR2 as SNEGSKA (reference sequence). Trimming took 6 bases from V and 1 from J, leaving 18 bases between them. Written as DNA, the CDR3 is TGCAGTGCAACAAACGGGTGGGAGGGGAACACTGAAGCTTTCTTT. It yields the protein CSATNGWEGNTEAFF.

This clonotype has a count of ten or more. The CDR3 here is CSARVIIDQGNAARGNTIYF. In DNA, the CDR3 is TGCAGTGCTAGAGTCATAATCGACCAGGGGAACGCCGCGCGGGGAAACACCATATATTTT. The chain couples TRBV20-1 to TRBJ1-3, with a weak D call TRBD1 (6 bases). The CDR3 loop spans 20 amino acids. CDR1 DFQATT and CDR2 SNEGSKA come from the germline V gene (reference sequence). Trimming stripped 1 base from V and 4 bases from J, with 29 bases between.

The chain joins TRBV20-1 to TRBJ2-7, with D unresolved. Between the trimmed V and J ends, which lost 6 bases and 1 base, there was a span of 25 bases. The CDR3 length is 17 residues. CDR1 DFQATT and CDR2 SNEGSKA come from the germline V gene (reference sequence). The CDR3 reads CSARSRRLSDRSYEQYF. In DNA, the CDR3 is TGCAGTGCCAGAAGTAGGCGGTTGTCAGATCGTTCCTACGAGCAGTACTTC.